This T cell receptor (beta chain) was recovered during a study of beta chain features in type 1 diabetes. Broader study findings: A moderate, significant TCRB CDR3 shortening appeared in type 1 diabetes across four CD4+ subsets.

The CDR3 length is 13 residues. V shed 5 bases, J shed 3 bases, and the junction held 4 bases outside the gene matches. Germline loops: CDR1 SEHNR, CDR2 FQNEAQ (reference sequence). Of note for this clone: Its antigen is unidentified.

The sequenced template was cDNA made from the entire isolated RNA. Only in-frame clones appear in the TCRdb table, and some are missing; sequencing was by immunoSEQ multiplex PCR. The sample records over 700,000 clones, 15% to 20% being singletons. The TCR was taken from a woman between 18 and 29 years old in good health. The sample taken for sequencing was naive CD4+ T cells from blood. The chain uses TRBV7-9 and TRBJ2-7, with 7 bases identical to TRBD1. Written as DNA, the CDR3 is TGTGCCAGCAGCCGAGGGACAGACTACGAGCAGTACTTC. Amino acids: CASSRGTDYEQYF.